The next 28 T cell receptor beta chains were all read from a single sample in a study of early T cells in non-severe SARS-CoV-2 infection. In TCRdb, the 5' RACE reads were re-called with MiXCR into one record per CDR3 protein. The sample has about 130,000 distinct CDR3 sequences; around 14% are singletons. What was sequenced was whole blood. These receptors all come from an adult who was a healthcare worker with PCR-confirmed SARS-CoV-2 infection or an uninfected control (not recorded which).

This rearrangement joins TRBV7-9 to TRBJ2-2; 13 nucleotides align to TRBD2. The germline gives CDR1 SEHNR, CDR2 FQNEAQ (reference sequence). The CDR3 is made up of 17 amino acids. The V and J ends lost 4 bases and 5 bases, in that order; junction bases with no gene match: 7. The CDR3 nucleotides read TGTGCCAGCAGCTCTTCGACTAGCGGGGGGAGAACCGGGGAGCTGTTTTTT. Protein product: CASSSSTSGGRTGELFF.

This clonotype has a handful of counts. The chain links TRBV4-1 to TRBJ1-2, with unresolved D. The V and J ends lost 1 base and 1 base respectively, with 10 bases between them. Germline lookup yields CDR1 MGHRA and CDR2 YSYEKL. The CDR3 has 15 residues. The CDR3 loop is CASSQVPESNYGYTF. CDR3 in DNA: TGCGCCAGCAGCCAAGTTCCAGAGAGTAACTATGGCTACACCTTC.

On this clonotype itself: A read error is likely, as this CDR3 ends without the conserved phenylalanine or tryptophan. The chain uses TRBV20-1 and TRBJ2-7; D gene unclear. Germline V gene lookup returns CDR1 DFQATT and CDR2 SNEGSKA (reference sequence). The CDR3 has 14 amino acids. The V end was cut by 4 bases, the J end by 2 bases, with 15 bases between. CDR3 residues: CSAISQSNPYEQYS. The CDR3 DNA reads TGCAGTGCTATTAGTCAGAGTAACCCCTACGAGCAGTACTCC.

The table lists this clonotype with a few counts. The J gene is TRBJ2-1, the V gene TRBV4-1; 10 bases match TRBD2. The CDR3 sequence is 15 residues long. Germline CDR1 MGHRA, CDR2 YSYEKL. The J segment lost 10 bases and the V segment lost 6 bases, leaving 12 bases of the junction unmatched. The CDR3 here is CASRVSGGPIGEQFF. The DNA of the CDR3 is TGCGCCAGCAGGGTTAGCGGGGGGCCAATCGGAGAGCAGTTCTTC.

This chain joins TRBV7-2 and TRBJ2-5, with 7 nucleotides matching TRBD2. The V gene end was trimmed by 5 bases and the J gene end by 1 base; junction bases not matched to a gene: 7. CDR3 length equals 15 residues. Germline assignment: CDR1 SGHTA and CDR2 FQGNSA. The CDR3 loop is CASSHLTSSQETQYF. The CDR3 DNA reads as TGTGCCAGCAGCCATCTGACTAGCAGCCAAGAGACCCAGTACTTC.

The chain recombines TRBV7-2 with TRBJ1-4, with D possibly being TRBD1 (5 bases). Germline assignment: CDR1 SGHTA and CDR2 FQGNSA. The V end lost 5 bases, the J end lost 7 bases, and 17 bases lay between the germline ends. This CDR3 has 15 amino acids. CDR3: CASSHRRQGGEKLFF. The DNA for the CDR3 is TGTGCCAGCAGCCACCGAAGGCAGGGAGGTGAAAAACTGTTTTTT.

The gene calls are TRBV7-3 and TRBJ1-5; no reliable D call. CDR1 SGHTA and CDR2 FQGTGA come from the germline V gene. Between the trimmed V and J ends, which lost 2 bases and 0 bases, there was a span of 5 bases. CDR3 length equals 14 residues. The CDR3 protein is CASSLGYSNQPQHF. CDR3 sequence (DNA): TGTGCCAGCAGCTTAGGATATAGCAATCAGCCCCAGCATTTT.

The rearrangement links TRBV3-1 to TRBJ2-5; D is unresolved. The germline V and J ends were trimmed by 6 bases and 4 bases, with 9 bases remaining between them. CDR1 is LGHDT and CDR2 is YNNKEL in the germline V gene (reference sequence). This CDR3 is built from 12 residues. As DNA, the CDR3 is TGTGCCAGCAGAGGTCCGACAGAGACCCAGTACTTC. Amino acid sequence: CASRGPTETQYF.

The chain links TRBV5-1 to TRBJ2-3; TRBD1 is a possible D gene (6 bases). The V gene's germline CDR1 is SGHRS and CDR2 YFSETQ. The CDR3 consists of 18 residues. Trimming removed 4 bases from V and 5 bases from J, with 26 bases in between. CDR3 nucleotide sequence: TGCGCCAGCAGCAACAGGGCAGGGGCAACCACTAAAGGAGATACGCAGTATTTT. This encodes CASSNRAGATTKGDTQYF. Drawing the rest from reference TRBV5-1 and TRBJ2-3, the complete variable domain is KAGVTQTPRYLIKTRGQQVTLSCSPISGHRSVSWYQQTPGQGLQFLFEYFSETQRNKGNFPGRFSGRQFSNSRSEMNVSTLELGDSALYLCASSNRAGATTKGDTQYFGPGTRLTVL.

The V gene is TRBV7-8, the J gene TRBJ1-2; no clear D gene. The V and J ends lost 6 bases and 2 bases respectively, with 10 bases between them. The CDR3 runs 13 residues. The germline CDR1 and CDR2 sequences are SGHVS and FQNEAQ. CDR3: CASSPTRNYGYTF. In DNA form, the CDR3 reads TGTGCCAGCAGTCCCACCCGGAACTATGGCTACACCTTC.

This clonotype was seen more than once but under ten times. This CDR3 is CASTPWGGENTEAFF. As DNA, the CDR3 is TGCGCCAGCACCCCCTGGGGGGGGGAGAACACTGAAGCTTTCTTT. This rearrangement joins TRBV5-1 to TRBJ1-1, with D maybe TRBD1 (5 bases). Germline CDR1 SGHRS, CDR2 YFSETQ. This CDR3 is 15 amino acids long. Deletions cut 6 bases from V and 1 base from J, with 16 bases between. Full variable domain (rest looked up from reference TRBV5-1 and TRBJ1-1): KAGVTQTPRYLIKTRGQQVTLSCSPISGHRSVSWYQQTPGQGLQFLFEYFSETQRNKGNFPGRFSGRQFSNSRSEMNVSTLELGDSALYLCASTPWGGENTEAFFGQGTRLTVV.

This clonotype was recorded at least ten times. The DNA of the CDR3 is TGTGCCAGCAGTTACTCGAGGAGCTCAAGCTCCTATAATTCACCCCTCCACTTT. Translation: CASSYSRSSSSYNSPLHF. The chain has TRBV6-6 and TRBJ1-6; D not resolved. The germline V gene encodes CDR1 MNHNY and CDR2 SVGAGI (reference sequence). Trimming left V 0 bases short and J 0 bases short, with 12 bases between. CDR3 length: 18 amino acids.

Concerning this clonotype itself: A much larger clone differs from this one at a single base, so this may be a read error. The J gene is TRBJ2-7, the V gene TRBV12-3 or TRBV12-4; D remains ambiguous. The CDR3 is 14 amino acids. Written as DNA, the CDR3 is TGTACCAGCAGTCTTACCGGGCCCTCCTACGAGCAGTACTTC. Translating it yields CTSSLTGPSYEQYF.

The V gene is TRBV29-1, the J gene TRBJ2-7; no clear D. V dropped 4 bases and J dropped 6 bases, with 13 bases sitting between them. The CDR3 has 12 residues. Germline V gene data show CDR1 as SQVTM and CDR2 as ANQGSEA. CDR3 in DNA: TGCAGCGTTGTGGAGATGTTGGGCGAGCAGTACTTC. Its protein is CSVVEMLGEQYF.

J is TRBJ2-3 and V is TRBV18; 9 bases agree with TRBD2. Looked up from germline, CDR1 is KGHSH and CDR2 is LQKENI. Trimming took 3 bases from V and 0 from J; bases not matched to a gene: 4. The CDR3 consists of 16 residues. The CDR3 bases are TGTGCCAGCTCACCCCCTCTAGCGGGGAGCACAGATACGCAGTATTTT. Translation: CASSPPLAGSTDTQYF.

This chain connects TRBV19 to TRBJ1-2; D may be TRBD1 (6 bases). The CDR3 runs to 12 residues. Germline CDR1 reads LNHDA; CDR2 reads SQIVND (reference sequence). V shed 3 bases and J shed 8 bases, with 10 bases lying between them. The CDR3 spells CASSIRGRGYTF. Written as DNA, the CDR3 is TGTGCCAGTAGTATCAGGGGACGAGGCTACACCTTC.

This clonotype was counted between two and nine times. The chain links TRBV11-2 to TRBJ2-2; D is unclear. The V gene lost 2 bases and the J gene lost 5 bases, with 12 bases spanning the gap. Germline values: CDR1 SGHAT, CDR2 FQNNGV. This CDR3 has 15 amino acids. CDR3 bases: TGTGCCAGCAGCTTAAATGGGCGGTGGACCGGGGAGCTGTTTTTT. It translates to CASSLNGRWTGELFF.

This clonotype was picked up a small number of times. This sequence joins TRBV6-6 and TRBJ2-5; 8 bases align to TRBD2. CDR1 is MNHNY, CDR2 SVGAGI, per germline (reference sequence). V lost 7 bases, J lost 4 bases, and 8 bases stayed unmatched. The CDR3 covers 14 residues. The chain's CDR3 is CASIGGGLGETQYF. Written as DNA, the CDR3 is TGTGCCAGCATTGGCGGGGGGTTAGGAGAGACCCAGTACTTC.

This clonotype showed up just a few times. The chain carries TRBV6-5 and TRBJ2-1; D not certain. Germline V gene lookup returns CDR1 MNHEY and CDR2 SVGAGI. There are 12 residues in the CDR3. Trimming pared 6 bases from V and 5 bases from J, leaving 8 bases between. CDR3 bases: TGTGCCAGCAGGAGAGAGGACAATGAGCAGTTCTTC. It translates to CASRREDNEQFF.

This clonotype was seen a handful of times. The gene calls are TRBV30 and TRBJ2-5; D unresolved. Trimming left V 2 bases short and J 5 bases short, with 9 bases between. Germline-derived CDR1 and CDR2 are GTSNPN and SVGIG (reference sequence). The CDR3 extends over 12 amino acids. CDR3 sequence: CAWSHIGETQYF. In DNA form, the CDR3 reads TGTGCCTGGAGTCACATCGGGGAGACCCAGTACTTC. Complete variable domain (other parts from reference TRBV30 and TRBJ2-5): SQTIHQWPATLVQPVGSPLSLECTVEGTSNPNLYWYRQAAGRGLQLLFYSVGIGQISSEVPQNLSASRPQDRQFILSSKKLLLSDSGFYLCAWSHIGETQYFGPGTRLLVL.

The chain joins TRBV12-3 or TRBV12-4 to TRBJ2-7; D not certain. Trimming cost V 2 bases and J 2 bases, with 10 bases left between them. The CDR3 has 14 residues. The chain's CDR3 is CASSLNRGAYEQYF. The DNA for the CDR3 is TGTGCCAGCAGTTTAAACAGAGGAGCCTACGAGCAGTACTTC.

The chain joins TRBV2 to TRBJ2-1; 7 nucleotides align to TRBD1. Trimming at V came to 8 bases and at J to 5 bases, leaving 6 bases not matched to a gene. CDR3 length equals 13 residues. CDR1 SNHLY and CDR2 FYNNEI come from the germline V gene. The CDR3 loop reads CASQGEVDNEQFF. For the CDR3, the DNA is TGTGCCAGCCAGGGGGAAGTCGACAATGAGCAGTTCTTC. The whole variable domain, remainder taken from reference TRBV2 and TRBJ2-1, is EPEVTQTPSHQVTQMGQEVILRCVPISNHLYFYWYRQILGQKVEFLVSFYNNEISEKSEIFDDQFSVERPDGSNFTLKIRSTKLEDSAMYFCASQGEVDNEQFFGPGTRLTVL.

This clonotype was seen more than once but under ten times. The chain combines TRBV20-1 with TRBJ2-1, with D perhaps matching TRBD2 (5 bases). The CDR3 sequence is 11 residues long. The germline V gene encodes CDR1 DFQATT and CDR2 SNEGSKA (reference sequence). The V end lost 5 bases, the J end lost 7 bases, and 9 bases lay between the germline ends. CDR3 region: CSAARGNEQFF. In DNA, the CDR3 is TGCAGTGCTGCGCGAGGGAATGAGCAGTTCTTC.

V and J are TRBV5-1 and TRBJ2-3; TRBD2 might be the D (7 bases). V lost 2 bases, J lost 1 base, and 20 bases lay in between. Germline V CDR1 and CDR2: SGHRS, YFSETQ. The CDR3 has 18 residues. CDR3 sequence reads: CASSFQAPSRGRTDTQYF. CDR3 sequence (DNA): TGCGCCAGCAGCTTCCAAGCCCCTTCGCGGGGGCGCACAGATACGCAGTATTTT.

There are a few counts of this clonotype. This rearrangement joins TRBV11-2 to TRBJ1-2; 8 bases match TRBD1. V trimming: 4 bases; J trimming: 2 bases; junction bases outside the gene matches: 6. Germline CDR1 SGHAT, CDR2 FQNNGV. The CDR3 runs 15 residues. The CDR3 loop reads CASSSSGGRNYGYTF. CDR3 in DNA: TGTGCCAGCAGCTCATCAGGGGGCAGGAACTATGGCTACACCTTC.

The V gene is TRBV18, the J gene TRBJ2-1; TRBD1 matches 7 bases. Germline V CDR1 and CDR2: KGHSH, LQKENI. The trim removed 4 bases at V and 5 bases at J, leaving 5 bases unmatched. The CDR3 has 14 amino acids. The CDR3: CASSQGQGDNEQFF. The CDR3 nucleotides are TGTGCCAGCTCACAAGGGCAGGGGGACAATGAGCAGTTCTTC.

The gene calls are TRBV7-9 and TRBJ1-1; unclear D gene. Trimming stripped 1 base from V and 5 bases from J, with 8 bases between. Germline assignment: CDR1 SEHNR and CDR2 FQNEAQ (reference sequence). This CDR3 spans 13 amino acids. The CDR3 sequence is CASSLVLGTEAFF. In DNA form, the CDR3 reads TGTGCCAGCAGCTTAGTACTGGGGACTGAAGCTTTCTTT.

This chain connects TRBV18 to TRBJ2-7; D possibly corresponds to TRBD2 (5 bases). The germline gives CDR1 KGHSH, CDR2 LQKENI. V dropped 6 bases and J dropped 3 bases, with 18 bases sitting between them. The CDR3 length is 15 residues. The CDR3 sequence is CASSPPGPGGYEQYF. CDR3 in DNA: TGTGCCAGCTCGCCGCCCGGGCCAGGAGGCTACGAGCAGTACTTC.